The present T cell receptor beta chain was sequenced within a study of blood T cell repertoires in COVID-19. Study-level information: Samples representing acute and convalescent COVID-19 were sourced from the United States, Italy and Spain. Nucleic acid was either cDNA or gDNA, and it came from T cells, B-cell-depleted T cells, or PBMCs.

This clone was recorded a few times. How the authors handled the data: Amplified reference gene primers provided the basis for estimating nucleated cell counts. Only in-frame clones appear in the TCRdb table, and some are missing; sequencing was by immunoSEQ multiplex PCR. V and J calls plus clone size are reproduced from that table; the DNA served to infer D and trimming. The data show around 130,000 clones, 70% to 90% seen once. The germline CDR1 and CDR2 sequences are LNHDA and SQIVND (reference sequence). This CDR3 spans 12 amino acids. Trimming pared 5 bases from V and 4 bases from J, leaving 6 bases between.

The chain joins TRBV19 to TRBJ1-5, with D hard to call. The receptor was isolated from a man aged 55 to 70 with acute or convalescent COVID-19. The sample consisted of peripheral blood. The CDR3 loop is CASSSLNQPQHF. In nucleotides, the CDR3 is TGTGCCAGTAGTTCACTAAATCAGCCCCAGCATTTT.